This passage covers 13 T cell receptor beta chains from one sample sequenced in a study of early T cells in non-severe SARS-CoV-2 infection (dated by TCRdb to the early 2020s). Receptor amplification or capture employed 5' RACE. For sequencing, a NextSeq 500 was employed. The public reads were reprocessed in TCRdb via fastp at Q25 and MiXCR, keeping in-frame beta chains. Here each entry gathers all rows of one CDR3 protein and keeps the most common genes and DNA. This sample comprises over 15,000 distinct CDR3 sequences, under 7% of them detected only once. Around 6.8% of the sample comes from the top ten. Sequenced here: whole blood, sampled at baseline. The receptors were sampled from an adult who was a healthcare worker with PCR-confirmed SARS-CoV-2 infection or an uninfected control (not recorded which).

This clonotype has at least ten counts. The V gene is TRBV30, the J gene TRBJ1-1; D is undetermined. Germline loops: CDR1 GTSNPN, CDR2 SVGIG (reference sequence). The V gene lost 4 bases and the J gene lost 0 bases, with 9 bases spanning the gap. CDR3 size: 13 residues. CDR3 bases: TGTGCCTGGACTGGAGGGTTGAACACTGAAGCTTTCTTT. This encodes CAWTGGLNTEAFF.

Concerning this clonotype itself: A read error may account for a junction end that differs from germline. V gene TRBV27 combines with J gene TRBJ2-7; 10 bases match TRBD2. In germline, CDR1 is MNHEY, CDR2 SMNVEV (reference sequence). CDR3 length equals 11 residues. CDR3 nucleotide sequence: TGCGTTAGCGGGGGGTCCTACGAGCAGTACTTC. It specifies CVSGGSYEQYF.

Many counts were recorded for this clonotype. The V call is TRBV19, the J call TRBJ1-2; TRBD1 agrees at 7 bases. Germline values: CDR1 LNHDA, CDR2 SQIVND (reference sequence). This CDR3 has 14 residues. The J segment lost 3 bases and the V segment lost 4 bases, leaving 5 bases of the junction unmatched. CDR3 sequence reads: CASSTGGNDYGYTF. The CDR3 DNA sequence: TGTGCCAGTAGTACAGGGGGAAACGACTATGGCTACACCTTC.

This clonotype was detected many times. The CDR3 sequence: CASSQDFPWGTTEPYEQYF. CDR3 sequence (DNA): TGCGCCAGCAGCCAAGATTTTCCGTGGGGGACAACCGAACCCTACGAGCAGTACTTC. This chain links TRBV4-1 with TRBJ2-7; D may be TRBD1 (6 bases). The CDR3 totals 19 residues. Germline CDR1 MGHRA, CDR2 YSYEKL. The V and J ends lost 0 bases and 2 bases respectively, with 23 bases between them.

Many counts were recorded for this clonotype. The junction shows a germline mismatch at one end, possibly a read error. The chain uses TRBV20-1 and TRBJ2-7, with D tentatively TRBD1 (6 bases). The CDR3 consists of 12 residues. Germline V gene sequence: CDR1 DFQATT, CDR2 SNEGSKA (reference sequence). Here the CDR3 DNA reads TGCAGTGCTTTGGACAGCTCCTACGAACAGTACTTC. Amino acid sequence: CSALDSSYEQYF.

This clonotype was seen many times. J is TRBJ1-6 and V is TRBV7-2, with TRBD1 identical over 7 bases. The trim removed 5 bases at V and 8 bases at J, leaving 9 bases unmatched. The germline CDR1 and CDR2 sequences are SGHTA and FQGNSA. The CDR3 covers 15 residues. The CDR3 coding sequence is TGTGCCAGCAGCCAAACCGGGACAGTAGATTCACCCCTCCACTTT. This gives the protein CASSQTGTVDSPLHF.

This clonotype was seen repeatedly, ten times or more. This chain links TRBV6-6 with TRBJ2-7; D perhaps matches TRBD1 (5 bases). This CDR3 contains 15 residues. Germline-derived CDR1 and CDR2 are MNHNY and SVGAGI (reference sequence). V was shortened by 0 bases and J by 5 bases, with 14 bases between the two germline ends. CDR3 loop: CASSYSPRTGDEQYF. Here the CDR3 DNA reads TGTGCCAGCAGTTACTCACCCAGAACAGGTGACGAGCAGTACTTC.

By sample fraction, this clonotype is medium-sized (0.01 to 0.1%). The chain combines TRBV6-1 with TRBJ1-6; a possible D gene is TRBD1 (6 bases). Trimming removed 7 bases at V and 10 bases at J, with 11 bases between. The CDR3 length is 12 residues. CDR1 and CDR2 (germline): MNHNS, SASEGT. The CDR3 region is CASKEGVSPLHF. The CDR3 nucleotides are TGTGCCAGCAAGGAGGGGGTCTCACCCCTCCACTTT.

V is TRBV7-8 and J is TRBJ2-3; D remains unclear. CDR1 is SGHVS, CDR2 FQNEAQ, per germline. The CDR3 is 14 residues long. V was trimmed by 7 bases and J by 1 base, leaving 12 bases between them. This CDR3 reads CASKYGTGTDTQYF. The CDR3 bases are TGTGCCAGCAAATACGGCACTGGCACAGATACGCAGTATTTT. Full variable domain (outside the CDR3, taken from reference TRBV7-8 and TRBJ2-3): GAGVSQSPRYKVAKRGQDVALRCDPISGHVSLFWYQQALGQGPEFLTYFQNEAQLDKSGLPSDRFFAERPEGSVSTLKIQRTQQEDSAVYLCASKYGTGTDTQYFGPGTRLTVL.

Judged by abundance, this clonotype is medium-sized (0.01 to 0.1%). The V call is TRBV5-4, the J call TRBJ2-3; D gene ambiguous. V was trimmed by 0 bases and J by 2 bases, leaving 7 bases between them. Per the germline V gene, CDR1 is SGHNT and CDR2 is YYREEE (reference sequence). The CDR3 sequence is 14 residues long. The CDR3 is CASSLDAVTDTQYF. The CDR3 DNA follows: TGTGCCAGCAGCTTGGATGCGGTCACAGATACGCAGTATTTT.

This clonotype was detected ten times or more. The rearrangement joins TRBV6-5 to TRBJ1-2; no reliable D call. The CDR3 has 14 residues. V dropped 0 bases and J dropped 6 bases, with 11 bases sitting between them. Germline V CDR1 and CDR2: MNHEY, SVGAGI. CDR3 coding DNA: TGTGCCAGCAGTTACTCGGTCGATTTAGATGGCTACACCTTC. Its translation: CASSYSVDLDGYTF.

The sample holds many counts of this clonotype. The rearrangement links TRBV29-1 to TRBJ2-1, with TRBD2 identical over 14 bases. V lost 7 bases, J lost 9 bases, and 5 bases stayed unmatched. CDR3 size: 13 residues. Germline lookup yields CDR1 SQVTM and CDR2 ANQGSEA. DNA of the CDR3: TGCAGCGCTAGGACTAGCGGGGGGAGTGAGCAGTTCTTC. Translated, it gives CSARTSGGSEQFF.

This clonotype was found many times. The rearrangement links TRBV11-2 to TRBJ2-1; no firm D call. CDR1 is SGHAT and CDR2 is FQNNGV in the germline V gene. The CDR3 is 12 residues long. V was cut by 5 bases and J by 6 bases, with 8 bases left in between. The CDR3 nucleotides read TGTGCCAGCAGCGACCGTATCAATGAGCAGTTCTTC. It encodes CASSDRINEQFF.